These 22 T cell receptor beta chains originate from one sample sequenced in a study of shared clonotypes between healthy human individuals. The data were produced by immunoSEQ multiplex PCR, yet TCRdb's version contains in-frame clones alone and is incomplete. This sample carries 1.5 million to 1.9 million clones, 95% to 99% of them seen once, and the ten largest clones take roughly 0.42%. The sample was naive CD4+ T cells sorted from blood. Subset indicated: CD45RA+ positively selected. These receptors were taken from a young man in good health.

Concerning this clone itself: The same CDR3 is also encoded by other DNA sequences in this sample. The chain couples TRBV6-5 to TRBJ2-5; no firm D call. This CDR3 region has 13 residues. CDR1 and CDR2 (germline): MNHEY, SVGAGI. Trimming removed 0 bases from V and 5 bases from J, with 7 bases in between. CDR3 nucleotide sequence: TGTGCCAGCAGTTACTCAGGGTGGGAGACCCAGTACTTC. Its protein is CASSYSGWETQYF.

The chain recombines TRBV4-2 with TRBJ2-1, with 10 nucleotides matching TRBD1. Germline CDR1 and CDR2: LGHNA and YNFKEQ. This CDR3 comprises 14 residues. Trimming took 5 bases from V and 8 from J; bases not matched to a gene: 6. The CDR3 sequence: CASSARDRGYEQFF. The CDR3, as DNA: TGTGCCAGCAGCGCCCGGGACAGGGGATATGAGCAGTTCTTC.

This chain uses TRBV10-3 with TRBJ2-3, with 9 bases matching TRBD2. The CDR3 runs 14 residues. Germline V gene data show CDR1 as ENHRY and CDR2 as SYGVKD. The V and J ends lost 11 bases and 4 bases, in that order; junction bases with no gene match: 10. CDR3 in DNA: TGTGCCTCAAAAGCGCGGGAGGGTCCAGATACGCAGTATTTT. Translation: CASKAREGPDTQYF.

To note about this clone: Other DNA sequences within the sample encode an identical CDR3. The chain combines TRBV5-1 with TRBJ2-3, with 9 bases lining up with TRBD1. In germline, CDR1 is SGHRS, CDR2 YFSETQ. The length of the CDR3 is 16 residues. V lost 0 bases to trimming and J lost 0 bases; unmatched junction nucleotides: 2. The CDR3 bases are TGCGCCAGCAGCTTGGCCGGGACAGGGAGCACAGATACGCAGTATTTT. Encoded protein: CASSLAGTGSTDTQYF. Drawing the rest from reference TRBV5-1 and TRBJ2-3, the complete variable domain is KAGVTQTPRYLIKTRGQQVTLSCSPISGHRSVSWYQQTPGQGLQFLFEYFSETQRNKGNFPGRFSGRQFSNSRSEMNVSTLELGDSALYLCASSLAGTGSTDTQYFGPGTRLTVL.

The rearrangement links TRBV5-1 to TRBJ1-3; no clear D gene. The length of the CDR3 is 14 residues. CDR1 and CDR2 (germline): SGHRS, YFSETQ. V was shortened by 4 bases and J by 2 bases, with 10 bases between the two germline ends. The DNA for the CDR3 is TGCGCCAGCAGCGGTGGATCCCCTGGAAACACCATATATTTT. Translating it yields CASSGGSPGNTIYF.

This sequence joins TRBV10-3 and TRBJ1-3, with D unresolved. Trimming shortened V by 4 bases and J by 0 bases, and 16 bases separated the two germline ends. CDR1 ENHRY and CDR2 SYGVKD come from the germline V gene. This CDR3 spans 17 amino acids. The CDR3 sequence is CAISGEAILNSGNTIYF. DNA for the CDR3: TGTGCCATCAGTGGGGAAGCCATCTTAAACTCTGGAAACACCATATATTTT.

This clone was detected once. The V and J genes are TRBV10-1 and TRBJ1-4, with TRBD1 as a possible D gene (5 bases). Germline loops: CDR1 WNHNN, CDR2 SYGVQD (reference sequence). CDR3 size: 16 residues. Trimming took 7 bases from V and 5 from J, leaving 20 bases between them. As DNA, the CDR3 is TGCGCCAGCAATTGGGGGATCGCCAGCCTCAATGAAAAACTGTTTTTT. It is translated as CASNWGIASLNEKLFF.

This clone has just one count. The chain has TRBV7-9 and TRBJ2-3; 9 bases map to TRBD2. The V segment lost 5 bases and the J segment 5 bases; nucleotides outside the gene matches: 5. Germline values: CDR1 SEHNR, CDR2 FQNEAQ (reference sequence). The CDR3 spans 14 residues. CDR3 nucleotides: TGTGCCAGCAGCCGTAGCGGGGGCAGAGATACGCAGTATTTT. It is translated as CASSRSGGRDTQYF.

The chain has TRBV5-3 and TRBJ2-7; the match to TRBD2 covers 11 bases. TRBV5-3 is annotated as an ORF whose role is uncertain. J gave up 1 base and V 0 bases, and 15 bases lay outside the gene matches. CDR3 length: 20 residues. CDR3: CARSLGRTLAGGPVSYEQYF. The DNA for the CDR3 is TGTGCCAGAAGCTTGGGCCGGACGTTAGCGGGAGGGCCTGTGTCCTACGAGCAGTACTTC.

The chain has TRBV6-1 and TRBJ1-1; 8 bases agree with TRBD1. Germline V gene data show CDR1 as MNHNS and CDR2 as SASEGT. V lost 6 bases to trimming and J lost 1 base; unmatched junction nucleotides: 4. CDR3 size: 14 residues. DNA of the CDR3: TGTGCCAGCAGCGTAGACAGGGGGAACACTGAAGCTTTCTTT. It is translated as CASSVDRGNTEAFF.

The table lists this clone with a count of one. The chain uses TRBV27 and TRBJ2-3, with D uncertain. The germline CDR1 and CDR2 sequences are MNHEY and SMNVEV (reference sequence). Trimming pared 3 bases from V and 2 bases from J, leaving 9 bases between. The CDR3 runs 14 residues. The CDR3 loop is CASSFPGFTDTQYF. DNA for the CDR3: TGTGCCAGCAGTTTCCCCGGTTTCACAGATACGCAGTATTTT.

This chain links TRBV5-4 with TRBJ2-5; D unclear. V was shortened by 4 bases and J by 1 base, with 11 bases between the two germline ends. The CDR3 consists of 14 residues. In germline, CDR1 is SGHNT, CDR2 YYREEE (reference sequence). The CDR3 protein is CASSAVETQETQYF. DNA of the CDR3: TGTGCCAGCAGCGCGGTTGAAACCCAAGAGACCCAGTACTTC.

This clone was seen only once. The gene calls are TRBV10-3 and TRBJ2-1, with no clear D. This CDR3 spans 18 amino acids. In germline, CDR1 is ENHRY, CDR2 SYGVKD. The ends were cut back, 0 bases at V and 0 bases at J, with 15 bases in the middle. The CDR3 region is CAISESFGGHSSYNEQFF. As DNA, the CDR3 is TGTGCCATCAGTGAGTCGTTCGGCGGTCATAGCTCCTACAATGAGCAGTTCTTC.

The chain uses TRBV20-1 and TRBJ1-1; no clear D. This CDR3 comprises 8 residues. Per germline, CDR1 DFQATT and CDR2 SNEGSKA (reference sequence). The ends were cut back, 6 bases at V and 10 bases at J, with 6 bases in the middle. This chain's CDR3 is CSATGAFF. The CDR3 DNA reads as TGCAGTGCAACCGGAGCTTTCTTT.

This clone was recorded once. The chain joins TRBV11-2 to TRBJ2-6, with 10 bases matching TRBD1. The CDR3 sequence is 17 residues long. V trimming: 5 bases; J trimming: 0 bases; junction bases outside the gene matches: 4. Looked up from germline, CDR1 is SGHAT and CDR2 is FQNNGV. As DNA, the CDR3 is TGTGCCAGCAGCCTCCGGGACAGGGGCTCTGGGGCCAACGTCCTGACTTTC. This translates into CASSLRDRGSGANVLTF.

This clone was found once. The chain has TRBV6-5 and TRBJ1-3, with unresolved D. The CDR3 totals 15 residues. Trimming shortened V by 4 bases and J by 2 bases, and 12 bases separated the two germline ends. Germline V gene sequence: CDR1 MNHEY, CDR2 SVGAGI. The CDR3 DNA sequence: TGTGCCAGCAGTTTCACCCCCGGCGCTGGAAACACCATATATTTT. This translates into CASSFTPGAGNTIYF.

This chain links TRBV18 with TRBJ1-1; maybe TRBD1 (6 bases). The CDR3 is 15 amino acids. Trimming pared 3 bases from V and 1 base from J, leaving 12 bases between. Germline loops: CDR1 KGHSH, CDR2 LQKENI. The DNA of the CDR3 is TGTGCCAGCTCACCGAATCGACAGGAGAACACTGAAGCTTTCTTT. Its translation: CASSPNRQENTEAFF.

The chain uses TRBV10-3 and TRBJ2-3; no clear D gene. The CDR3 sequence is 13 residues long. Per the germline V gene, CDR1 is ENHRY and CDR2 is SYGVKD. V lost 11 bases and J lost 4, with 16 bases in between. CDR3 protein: CASSPSQADTQYF. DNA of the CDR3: TGTGCCTCCTCCCCGTCACAAGCAGATACGCAGTATTTT.

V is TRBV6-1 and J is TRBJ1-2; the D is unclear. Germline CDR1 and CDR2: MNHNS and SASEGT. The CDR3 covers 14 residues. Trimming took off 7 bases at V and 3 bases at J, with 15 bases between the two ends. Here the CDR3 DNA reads TGTGCCAGCAATAACTTTCAGACTCACTATGGCTACACCTTC. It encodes CASNNFQTHYGYTF.

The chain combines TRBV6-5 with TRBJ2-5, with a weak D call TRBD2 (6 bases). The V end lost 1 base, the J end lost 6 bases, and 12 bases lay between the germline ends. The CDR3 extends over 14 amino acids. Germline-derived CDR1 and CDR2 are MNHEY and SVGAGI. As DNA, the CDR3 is TGTGCCAGCAGTTACTACGGGGGTCAGCAGACCCAGTACTTC. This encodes CASSYYGGQQTQYF.

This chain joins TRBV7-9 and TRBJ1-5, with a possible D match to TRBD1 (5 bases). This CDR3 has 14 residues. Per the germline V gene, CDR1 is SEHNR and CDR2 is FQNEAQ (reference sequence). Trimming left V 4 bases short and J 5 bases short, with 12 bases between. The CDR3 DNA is TGTGCCAGCAGCTCAGGGACGGGGTATCAGCCCCAGCATTTT. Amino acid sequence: CASSSGTGYQPQHF.

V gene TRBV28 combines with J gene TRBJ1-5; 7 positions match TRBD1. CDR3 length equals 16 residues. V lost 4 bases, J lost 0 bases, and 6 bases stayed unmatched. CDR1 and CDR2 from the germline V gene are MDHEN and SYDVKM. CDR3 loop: CASSSQGQYSNQPQHF. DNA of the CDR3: TGTGCCAGCAGTTCCCAGGGACAGTATAGCAATCAGCCCCAGCATTTT.